The 13 T cell receptor beta chains reported below all come from one sample, sequenced in a study of blood T cell repertoires in COVID-19 (dated by TCRdb to 2018 to 2021). Libraries were made using the immunoSEQ multiplex PCR assay. TCRdb limited this immuneACCESS table to in-frame rearrangements with V and J called. A share of clones is missing; checked studies link under half to unresolved V genes, and the rest is unexplained. Present in this sample are fewer than 350,000 clones, roughly 88% of which were seen just once. Roughly 9% of the sample is in the top ten clones. Input material: peripheral blood. Receptor source: a man aged 18 to 29 with active or convalescent COVID-19.

This chain links TRBV19 with TRBJ1-5; 8 bases agree with TRBD1. Germline CDR1 LNHDA, CDR2 SQIVND (reference sequence). CDR3 size: 14 residues. V was pared by 4 bases and J by 4 bases, with 3 bases of the junction left unmatched. CDR3 sequence reads: CASSTTGGNQPQHF. In DNA form, the CDR3 reads TGTGCCAGTAGTACCACAGGGGGGAATCAGCCCCAGCATTTT.

The rearrangement joins TRBV5-6 to TRBJ1-3, with TRBD1 matching over 8 bases. The germline gives CDR1 SGHDT, CDR2 YYEEEE. Losses at the gene ends were 3 bases for V and 0 bases for J; bases not matched to a gene: 5. The CDR3 is made up of 16 amino acids. The CDR3 DNA reads as TGTGCCAGCAGCTCCTGGGACAGGAGCTCTGGAAACACCATATATTTT. Encoded protein: CASSSWDRSSGNTIYF.

The V and J genes are TRBV6-4 and TRBJ1-3, with D hard to call. The CDR3 extends over 10 amino acids. Germline assignment: CDR1 MRHNA and CDR2 SNTAGT. Trimming shortened V by 6 bases and J by 11 bases, and 8 bases separated the two germline ends. The CDR3 sequence: CASRMRAIYF. Here the CDR3 DNA reads TGTGCCAGCAGGATGAGGGCCATATATTTT.

This clone was detected a few times. The genes are TRBV15 and TRBJ1-1; D is ambiguous. The germline V gene encodes CDR1 LNHNV and CDR2 YYDKDF (reference sequence). V was clipped by 5 bases and J by 1 base, with 11 bases between them. The CDR3 loop spans 14 amino acids. The CDR3 protein is CATSQLDWNTEAFF. In nucleotides, the CDR3 is TGTGCCACCAGCCAGCTGGACTGGAACACTGAAGCTTTCTTT.

The chain joins TRBV13 to TRBJ2-7; TRBD2 matches at 7 bases. V was pared by 5 bases and J by 3 bases, with 10 bases of the junction left unmatched. The germline V gene has CDR1 PRHDT and CDR2 FYEKMQ (reference sequence). The CDR3 runs to 15 residues. CDR3 DNA: TGTGCCAGCAGCCCCACAACTAGCGACCACTACGAGCAGTACTTC. Its protein product is CASSPTTSDHYEQYF.

Concerning this clone itself: A much larger clone differs by one base, so this may be a read error. Within the sample, other DNA sequences also encode this same CDR3. CDR3 sequence (DNA): TGTGCCAGCAGCCATTCGGGGGGCAATCAGCCCCAGCATTTT. Amino acids: CASSHSGGNQPQHF. The rearrangement joins TRBV3-1 (or the pseudogene TRBV3-2) to TRBJ1-5; tentative D call: TRBD1 (5 bases). CDR1 and CDR2 from the germline V gene are LGHDT and YNNKEL (reference sequence). Trimming stripped 3 bases from V and 2 bases from J, with 8 bases between. The CDR3 is 14 residues long.

The rearrangement uses TRBV11-2 and TRBJ2-1, with a tentative D call TRBD2 (6 bases). The CDR3 runs to 12 residues. The germline CDR1 and CDR2 sequences are SGHAT and FQNNGV. Trimming shortened V by 3 bases and J by 6 bases, and 6 bases separated the two germline ends. The CDR3 sequence: CASSFGGNEQFF. The CDR3 DNA follows: TGTGCCAGCAGCTTCGGGGGCAATGAGCAGTTCTTC.

The CDR3 is CASSIPPNRAAYTEAFF. In DNA, the CDR3 is TGTGCCAGTAGTATCCCTCCGAACAGGGCTGCCTACACTGAAGCTTTCTTT. The gene calls are TRBV19 and TRBJ1-1, with D perhaps matching TRBD1 (6 bases). V lost 3 bases, J lost 3 bases, and 20 bases lay in between. This CDR3 spans 17 amino acids. The germline V gene has CDR1 LNHDA and CDR2 SQIVND (reference sequence). Filled out from reference TRBV19 and TRBJ1-1, the complete variable domain reads DGGITQSPKYLFRKEGQNVTLSCEQNLNHDAMYWYRQDPGQGLRLIYYSQIVNDFQKGDIAEGYSVSREKKESFPLTVTSAQKNPTAFYLCASSIPPNRAAYTEAFFGQGTRLTVV.

J is TRBJ2-5 and V is TRBV27; 9 bases are a match to TRBD2. The CDR3 sequence is 14 residues long. The trim removed 4 bases at V and 5 bases at J, leaving 5 bases unmatched. Germline V gene lookup returns CDR1 MNHEY and CDR2 SMNVEV (reference sequence). CDR3 DNA sequence: TGTGCCAGCAGTTCTAGCGGGAATTGGGAGACCCAGTACTTC. This translates into CASSSSGNWETQYF.

This clone showed up just a few times. Other DNA sequences from this sample encode an identical CDR3 as well. The chain combines TRBV5-6 with TRBJ2-5; 11 bases are a match to TRBD1. Germline values: CDR1 SGHDT, CDR2 YYEEEE. The CDR3 covers 15 residues. Unmatched junction bases numbered 2, after V lost 0 bases and J lost 4 bases. The CDR3 spells CASSLVGQGGETQYF. CDR3 coding DNA: TGTGCCAGCAGCTTGGTGGGACAGGGGGGAGAGACCCAGTACTTC.

This rearrangement joins TRBV15 to TRBJ1-1; maybe TRBD1 (5 bases). The V and J ends lost 2 bases and 0 bases respectively, with 13 bases between them. Germline values: CDR1 LNHNV, CDR2 YYDKDF (reference sequence). The CDR3 extends over 16 amino acids. The CDR3 here is CATSRPTDSLNTEAFF. The CDR3 DNA reads as TGTGCCACCAGCAGACCCACAGACAGTTTGAACACTGAAGCTTTCTTT.

V and J are TRBV4-1 and TRBJ2-7; 7 bases align to TRBD1. This CDR3 spans 16 amino acids. V was clipped by 3 bases and J by 3 bases; unmatched bases: 11. CDR1 and CDR2 (germline): MGHRA, YSYEKL. The DNA for the CDR3 is TGCGCCAGCAGCCAGGGATCCACCGGGACAGACTACGAGCAGTACTTC. The encoded protein is CASSQGSTGTDYEQYF.

The table lists this clone with a few counts. The V call is TRBV7-9, the J call TRBJ2-7; 8 bases align to TRBD1. Germline assignment: CDR1 SEHNR and CDR2 FQNEAQ (reference sequence). This CDR3 has 13 amino acids. The ends lost 5 bases at V and 5 bases at J; junction bases unmatched: 5. The CDR3 loop reads CASSPRTGHEQYF. CDR3 coding DNA: TGTGCCAGCAGCCCCAGGACAGGGCACGAGCAGTACTTC. The entire variable domain, with the rest obtained from reference TRBV7-9 and TRBJ2-7, is as follows: DTGVSQNPRHKITKRGQNVTFRCDPISEHNRLYWYRQTLGQGPEFLTYFQNEAQLEKSRLLSDRFSAERPKGSFSTLEIQRTEQGDSAMYLCASSPRTGHEQYFGPGTRLTVT.